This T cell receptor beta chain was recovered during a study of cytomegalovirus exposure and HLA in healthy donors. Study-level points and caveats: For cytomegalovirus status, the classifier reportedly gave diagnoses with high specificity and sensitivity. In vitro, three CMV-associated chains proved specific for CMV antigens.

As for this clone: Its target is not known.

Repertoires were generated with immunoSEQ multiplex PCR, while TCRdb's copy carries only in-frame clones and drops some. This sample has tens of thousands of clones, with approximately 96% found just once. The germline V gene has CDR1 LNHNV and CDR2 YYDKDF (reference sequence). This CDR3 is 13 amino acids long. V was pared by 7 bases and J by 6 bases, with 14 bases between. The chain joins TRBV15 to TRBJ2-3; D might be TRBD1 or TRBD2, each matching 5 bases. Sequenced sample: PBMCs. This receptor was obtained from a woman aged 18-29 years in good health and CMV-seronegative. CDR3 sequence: CATIRESGDTQYF. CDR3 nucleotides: TGTGCCACCATCAGGGAATCGGGGGATACGCAGTATTTT.